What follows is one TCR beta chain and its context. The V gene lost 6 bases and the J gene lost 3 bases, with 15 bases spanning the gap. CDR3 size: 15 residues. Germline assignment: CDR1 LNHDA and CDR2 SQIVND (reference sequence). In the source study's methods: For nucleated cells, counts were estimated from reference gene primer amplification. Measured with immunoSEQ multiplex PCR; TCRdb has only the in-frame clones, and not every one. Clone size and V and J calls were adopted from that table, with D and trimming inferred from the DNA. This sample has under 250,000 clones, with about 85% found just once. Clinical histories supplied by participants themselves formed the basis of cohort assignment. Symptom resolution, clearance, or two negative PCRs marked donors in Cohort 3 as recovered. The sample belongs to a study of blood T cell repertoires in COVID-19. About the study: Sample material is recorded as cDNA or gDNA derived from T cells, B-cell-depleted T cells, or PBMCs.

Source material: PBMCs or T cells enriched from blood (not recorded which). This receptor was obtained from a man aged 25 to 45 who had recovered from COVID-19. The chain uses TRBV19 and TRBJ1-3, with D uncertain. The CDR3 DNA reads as TGTGCCAGTAGCGGAGGAAGAGTTCTTGGAAACACCATATATTTT. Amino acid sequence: CASSGGRVLGNTIYF.